This T cell receptor beta chain was obtained from a study of OX40 agonist ivuxolimab in advanced cancers. The table came from immunoSEQ multiplex PCR; TCRdb's copy has only in-frame clones and leaves some out. This sample has 76,000 or so clones, with 85% to 90% found just once. Baseline, cycle 4 day 1, and cycle 7 day 1 were the blood sampling points. The source is an adult with an advanced solid tumor such as melanoma, head and neck, liver or kidney cancer. This specimen was CD4+ or CD8+ T cells sorted from blood, taken in a trial of the OX40 agonist ivuxolimab.

The CDR3 DNA reads TGTGCCAGCAGCTTATCAGGAACGGAGAGGGGCAATGAGCAGTTCTTC. This translates into CASSLSGTERGNEQFF. The chain couples TRBV7-3 to TRBJ2-1; D tentatively reads TRBD1 or TRBD2 (5 bases each). The V end was cut by 2 bases, the J end by 6 bases, with 17 bases between. The CDR3 is 16 amino acids. In germline, CDR1 is SGHTA, CDR2 FQGTGA.